A selection of T cell receptor beta chains follows, all from one sample in a study of CD4+ T cells in melanoma. The table came from immunoSEQ multiplex PCR; TCRdb's copy has only in-frame clones and leaves some out. The data show over 130,000 clones, about 90% seen once. Every receptor here comes from a human donor with melanoma. Each CDR3 is given with its conserved first and last residue. Fields, in order: V gene, J gene, D gene, clone size, CDR3 DNA, CDR3 protein. The D gene is left open where the match is weak. Some rows have no size entry. The others give once, few or many, or a class for an expanded clone.

v_gene: TRBV11-2
j_gene: TRBJ2-7
d_gene: .
abundance: .
CDR3nt: TGTGCCAGCAGCGGAGACAGAAATTACGAGCAGTACTTC
CDR3aa: CASSGDRNYEQYF

v_gene: TRBV15
j_gene: TRBJ1-1
d_gene: .
abundance: .
CDR3nt: TGTGCCACCAGCACAGAGGGAGAAGCTTTCTTT
CDR3aa: CATSTEGEAFF

v_gene: TRBV5-8
j_gene: TRBJ1-3
d_gene: .
abundance: .
CDR3nt: TGTGCCAGCAGCTTGGCCAAGGGGACTGGAAACACCATATATTTT
CDR3aa: CASSLAKGTGNTIYF

v_gene: TRBV2
j_gene: TRBJ1-4
d_gene: TRBD1
abundance: .
CDR3nt: TGTGCCATCAAGAGGGGGGGACAGATTAATGAAAAACTGTTTTTT
CDR3aa: CAIKRGGQINEKLFF

v_gene: TRBV10-2
j_gene: TRBJ1-6
d_gene: TRBD1
abundance: .
CDR3nt: TGCGCCAGCATCGACAGGGCCTATAATTCACCCCTCCACTTT
CDR3aa: CASIDRAYNSPLHF

v_gene: TRBV14
j_gene: TRBJ2-7
d_gene: TRBD1
abundance: .
CDR3nt: TGTGCCAGCAGCCACGGACAGGGTAGCGCCTACGAGCAGTACTTC
CDR3aa: CASSHGQGSAYEQYF

v_gene: TRBV28
j_gene: TRBJ2-5
d_gene: TRBD2
abundance: .
CDR3nt: TGTGCCAGCAGAAGACTAGCGGGGGTTCAAGAGACCCAGTACTTC
CDR3aa: CASRRLAGVQETQYF

v_gene: TRBV7-6
j_gene: TRBJ1-2
d_gene: .
abundance: .
CDR3nt: TGTGCCAGCAGCGGATTCCGAGGCTCTGGCTACACCTTC
CDR3aa: CASSGFRGSGYTF

v_gene: TRBV28
j_gene: TRBJ2-7
d_gene: .
abundance: .
CDR3nt: TGTGCCAGCAGTAGACTGTACGAGCAGTACTTC
CDR3aa: CASSRLYEQYF

v_gene: TRBV5-1
j_gene: TRBJ2-5
d_gene: .
abundance: .
CDR3nt: TGCGCCAGCAGCTTGTCCCAGCCCACAGAGTACCAAGAGACCCAGTACTTC
CDR3aa: CASSLSQPTEYQETQYF

v_gene: TRBV18
j_gene: TRBJ2-5
d_gene: .
abundance: .
CDR3nt: TGTGCCAGCTCGCCACAGGGGAGGGAGACCCAGTACTTC
CDR3aa: CASSPQGRETQYF

v_gene: TRBV4-2
j_gene: TRBJ2-5
d_gene: TRBD2
abundance: .
CDR3nt: TGTGCCAGCAGCCAAGATATCCTAGCGGGGGGCTCCCGAAGGGCCCAGTACTTC
CDR3aa: CASSQDILAGGSRRAQYF

v_gene: TRBV5-4
j_gene: TRBJ2-7
d_gene: TRBD1
abundance: .
CDR3nt: TGTGCCAGCAGACCGGGACAGGCCTCCTACGAGCAGTACTTC
CDR3aa: CASRPGQASYEQYF

v_gene: TRBV4-1
j_gene: TRBJ1-2
d_gene: .
abundance: .
CDR3nt: TGCGCCAGCAGCCCTACCGGGGGGGGAGGTGGCTACACCTTC
CDR3aa: CASSPTGGGGGYTF

v_gene: TRBV7-9
j_gene: TRBJ1-1
d_gene: .
abundance: .
CDR3nt: TGTGCCAGCAGGAGGGGCTCCGGACCTGAAGCTTTCTTT
CDR3aa: CASRRGSGPEAFF

v_gene: TRBV5-1
j_gene: TRBJ1-6
d_gene: .
abundance: once
CDR3nt: TGCGCCAGCAGCTCTAATAATTCACCCCTCCACTTT
CDR3aa: CASSSNNSPLHF

v_gene: TRBV7-8
j_gene: TRBJ2-3
d_gene: TRBD1
abundance: once
CDR3nt: TGTGCCAGCAGCTTAGCAGTCGTGGCAGGGGGACGCACAGATACGCAGTATTTT
CDR3aa: CASSLAVVAGGRTDTQYF

v_gene: TRBV18
j_gene: TRBJ1-2
d_gene: .
abundance: .
CDR3nt: TGTGCCAGCTCACCGATTACGGGGGAGGGTGGCTACACCTTC
CDR3aa: CASSPITGEGGYTF

v_gene: TRBV4-2
j_gene: TRBJ2-7
d_gene: .
abundance: .
CDR3nt: TGTGCCAGCAGCCAAGAGAGTAGGGGAGAGGAGCAGTACTTC
CDR3aa: CASSQESRGEEQYF

v_gene: TRBV5-5
j_gene: TRBJ1-3
d_gene: .
abundance: .
CDR3nt: TGTGCCAGCAGCTTGTCTCAGGGCGAAAACACCATATATTTT
CDR3aa: CASSLSQGENTIYF

v_gene: TRBV4-1
j_gene: TRBJ2-3
d_gene: .
abundance: .
CDR3nt: TGCGCCAGCAGCCAAGATTCGAGCGCGGTGGGCACAGATACGCAGTATTTT
CDR3aa: CASSQDSSAVGTDTQYF

v_gene: TRBV27
j_gene: TRBJ2-7
d_gene: TRBD1
abundance: .
CDR3nt: TGTGCCAGCAGTACCTGGACAGGGGGCATATGGGAGCAGTACTTC
CDR3aa: CASSTWTGGIWEQYF

v_gene: TRBV29-1
j_gene: TRBJ2-7
d_gene: .
abundance: .
CDR3nt: TGCAGCGTACAGGGTGGGGGCGAGCAGTACTTC
CDR3aa: CSVQGGGEQYF

v_gene: TRBV2
j_gene: TRBJ1-5
d_gene: TRBD1
abundance: .
CDR3nt: TGTGCCAGCGGGGGGACAGTTCCTCCGGATCAGCCCCAGCATTTT
CDR3aa: CASGGTVPPDQPQHF

v_gene: TRBV7-2
j_gene: TRBJ2-7
d_gene: TRBD2
abundance: .
CDR3nt: TGTGCCAGCAGCCGAAGCGGGGCTACCTACGAGCAGTACTTC
CDR3aa: CASSRSGATYEQYF

v_gene: TRBV11-2
j_gene: TRBJ1-3
d_gene: TRBD1
abundance: .
CDR3nt: TGTGCCAGCAGCTTAGACGCCGGGACAGGGGTGGGAGGAAACACCATATATTTT
CDR3aa: CASSLDAGTGVGGNTIYF

v_gene: TRBV2
j_gene: TRBJ2-5
d_gene: .
abundance: .
CDR3nt: TGTGCCAGCAGTGGTCCAACAGGGAGGGAGACCCAGTACTTC
CDR3aa: CASSGPTGRETQYF

v_gene: TRBV18
j_gene: TRBJ1-6
d_gene: .
abundance: .
CDR3nt: TGTGCCAGCTCTCCCCTAGGAGTTATCTATAATTCACCCCTCCACTTT
CDR3aa: CASSPLGVIYNSPLHF

v_gene: TRBV5-6
j_gene: TRBJ2-5
d_gene: TRBD2
abundance: .
CDR3nt: TGTGCCAGCAGCCCCACAGCGGGGGGGTACCAAGAGACCCAGTACTTC
CDR3aa: CASSPTAGGYQETQYF